The clone carrying this T cell receptor (beta chain) has a count of ten or more. Its antigen is as yet unknown. V lost 6 bases, J lost 1 base, and 12 bases lay in between. There are 14 residues in the CDR3. In germline, CDR1 is SEHNR, CDR2 FQNEAQ (reference sequence). TCRdb re-called the 5' RACE reads through MiXCR, storing one row per CDR3 protein. The data show around 890,000 distinct CDR3 sequences, with 10% to 15% seen just once and just over 0.5% held by the top ten. This sample was taken from a study of CD8 T cells in ankylosing spondylitis. Notes on the study in general: Characteristic, it appeared, of ankylosing spondylitis blood was a TCR beta motif of roughly 8 highly homologous variants.

The source of this sequence is a male donor with ankylosing spondylitis. The V gene is TRBV7-9, the J gene TRBJ1-1; D perhaps matches TRBD1 (6 bases). The sequenced material came from blood, either unsorted or a sorted T cell fraction (not recorded which). CDR3 coding DNA: TGTGCCAGCAGTTGGGGGCCAGGGAACACTGAAGCTTTCTTT. This sequence encodes CASSWGPGNTEAFF.